What follows describes a single T cell receptor (beta chain). TCRdb analysed the RT-PCR reads with MiXCR anew, one entry per CDR3 protein. This table has about 700,000 distinct CDR3 sequences, 11% to 15% appearing once. V shed 2 bases, J shed 3 bases, and the junction held 9 bases outside the gene matches. CDR1 and CDR2 from the germline V gene are SQVTM and ANQGSEA. The CDR3 is 16 amino acids. V and J are TRBV29-1 and TRBJ2-3; 9 bases are a match to TRBD1. This clonotype originated in a female donor in good health, serving as a healthy control. The material sequenced was memory CD4+ T cells from blood. For the CDR3, the DNA is TGCAGCGTTGAACAATTCCGGGACAGGGTTACAGATACGCAGTATTTT. It translates to CSVEQFRDRVTDTQYF.